The clone carrying this TCR beta chain was recorded only once. This sample is drawn from a study of blood T cell repertoires in COVID-19. Sequencing was performed with immunoSEQ multiplex PCR; in TCRdb, only in-frame clones are kept and a portion is missing. The data hold 60,000 or so clones, with approximately 80% observed a single time. The V gene end was trimmed by 3 bases and the J gene end by 0 bases; junction bases not matched to a gene: 2. Germline CDR1 reads SGHTA; CDR2 reads FQGNSA. This CDR3 comprises 14 residues. This chain connects TRBV7-2 to TRBJ2-7; the match to TRBD2 covers 7 bases. The clonotype originates from a young man with COVID-19, enrolled during active disease. Sequenced sample: peripheral blood. The CDR3: CASSFSGFSYEQYF. The CDR3 DNA reads TGTGCCAGCAGCTTTAGCGGGTTCTCCTACGAGCAGTACTTC.